The 10 T cell receptor beta chains listed next were all sequenced from one sample in a study of T cell responses to AZD1222 COVID-19 vaccine. This table comes from immunoSEQ multiplex PCR, and its TCRdb copy is limited to in-frame clones, with some not included. The sample yields about 140,000 clones, about nine tenths seen once. Sequenced material: peripheral blood, taken on day 0 of AZD1222 vaccination. Source of these receptors: an adult in good health.

V gene TRBV5-1 combines with J gene TRBJ2-7, with 10 bases lining up with TRBD1. V was pared by 5 bases and J by 2 bases, with 7 bases of the junction left unmatched. This CDR3 has 15 amino acids. Germline V gene data show CDR1 as SGHRS and CDR2 as YFSETQ. The CDR3: CASRASGTGAYEQYF. DNA for the CDR3: TGCGCCAGCAGGGCATCCGGGACAGGGGCCTACGAGCAGTACTTC.

The V and J genes are TRBV15 and TRBJ1-2; 8 bases are shared with TRBD1. Germline V lookup: CDR1 LNHNV, CDR2 YYDKDF (reference sequence). The CDR3 runs to 16 residues. The V segment lost 0 bases and the J segment 0 bases; nucleotides outside the gene matches: 3. CDR3 amino acids: CATSRETGVSNYGYTF. The CDR3 coding sequence is TGTGCCACCAGCAGAGAGACAGGGGTATCTAACTATGGCTACACCTTC.

The chain carries TRBV30 and TRBJ1-1; D might be TRBD1 (5 bases). CDR1 and CDR2 (germline): GTSNPN, SVGIG (reference sequence). The CDR3 spans 13 residues. The V end lost 3 bases, the J end lost 2 bases, and 10 bases lay between the germline ends. The CDR3 region has the DNA TGTGCCTGGAGGCCAGGGAGCAACACTGAAGCTTTCTTT. The encoded protein is CAWRPGSNTEAFF.

This chain connects TRBV2 to TRBJ1-1; 8 bases are a match to TRBD1. Trimming cost V 4 bases and J 5 bases; bases outside gene matches: 6. This CDR3 has 14 residues. Germline V gene lookup returns CDR1 SNHLY and CDR2 FYNNEI. This CDR3 is CASSAQGAQTEAFF. The CDR3 bases are TGTGCCAGCAGTGCTCAGGGGGCGCAAACTGAAGCTTTCTTT.

The chain couples TRBV2 to TRBJ2-1; D gene ambiguous. The CDR3 runs to 15 residues. The ends were cut back, 1 base at V and 1 base at J, with 8 bases in the middle. CDR1 and CDR2 (germline): SNHLY, FYNNEI. CDR3 DNA: TGTGCCAGCAGTGAAGATGGGGTATCCTACAATGAGCAGTTCTTC. Protein product: CASSEDGVSYNEQFF.

V gene TRBV7-2 combines with J gene TRBJ2-7; 7 bases are shared with TRBD1. Germline CDR1 and CDR2: SGHTA and FQGNSA. The CDR3 has 14 residues. Unmatched junction bases numbered 2, after V lost 1 base and J lost 2 bases. The CDR3 here is CASSLGDRTYEQYF. CDR3 nucleotide sequence: TGTGCCAGCAGCTTAGGGGACAGAACCTACGAGCAGTACTTC. The full variable domain, rest sourced from reference TRBV7-2 and TRBJ2-7, is GAGVSQSPSNKVTEKGKDVELRCDPISGHTALYWYRQSLGQGLEFLIYFQGNSAPDKSGLPSDRFSAERTGGSVSTLTIQRTQQEDSAVYLCASSLGDRTYEQYFGPGTRLTVT.

This clone appeared a single time. V is TRBV28 and J is TRBJ2-7, with 12 bases aligning to TRBD2. The V segment lost 5 bases and the J segment 7 bases; nucleotides outside the gene matches: 12. The CDR3 runs to 16 residues. CDR1 is MDHEN, CDR2 SYDVKM, per germline. The CDR3 loop is CASSPWTSGAPSEQYF. CDR3 nucleotides: TGTGCCAGCAGTCCATGGACTAGCGGGGCCCCGAGTGAGCAGTACTTC.

The chain employs TRBV7-2 and TRBJ1-4; no firm D call. V shed 4 bases and J shed 7 bases, with 16 bases lying between them. The CDR3 spans 15 residues. Per germline, CDR1 SGHTA and CDR2 FQGNSA. The CDR3 here is CASSSQAGSGEKLFF. CDR3 DNA: TGTGCCAGCAGCTCCCAGGCGGGGTCCGGTGAAAAACTGTTTTTT.

The chain links TRBV7-2 to TRBJ2-7; 12 nucleotides agree with TRBD2. The length of the CDR3 is 13 residues. The germline gives CDR1 SGHTA, CDR2 FQGNSA. V lost 6 bases and J lost 9; bases outside the gene matches: 6. The CDR3 bases are TGTGCCAGCAGTTTTGGACTAGCGGGGATGCAGTACTTC. It yields the protein CASSFGLAGMQYF.

The sample holds a few counts of this clone. The chain couples TRBV18 to TRBJ2-1; D not resolved. V shed 6 bases and J shed 9 bases, with 12 bases lying between them. CDR1 and CDR2 from the germline V gene are KGHSH and LQKENI. The CDR3 runs 12 residues. CDR3 sequence reads: CASSPEVGEQFF. As DNA, the CDR3 is TGTGCCAGCTCCCCCGAGGTGGGTGAGCAGTTCTTC.